This T cell receptor (beta chain) is drawn from a study of blood T cell repertoires in COVID-19. This clone was counted once. Repertoires were generated with immunoSEQ multiplex PCR, while TCRdb's copy carries only in-frame clones and drops some. The sample holds about 130,000 clones; roughly nine tenths are singletons and the top ten take roughly 4.5%. Germline V CDR1 and CDR2: SGHTA, FQGTGA. The V end lost 0 bases, the J end lost 5 bases, and 9 bases lay between the germline ends. The CDR3 has 14 residues. The origin of this receptor is a man aged 55 to 70 with COVID-19, enrolled during active disease. The sequencing sample was made of peripheral blood. The V call is TRBV7-3, the J call TRBJ2-3, with D maybe TRBD1 (6 bases). The CDR3 loop reads CASSLTGAIDTQYF. The CDR3 DNA is TGTGCCAGCAGCTTAACGGGGGCCATAGATACGCAGTATTTT.